The 23 T cell receptor beta chains below all came from one sample that was sequenced in a study of radiotherapy plus CTLA-4 blockade in lung cancer. TCRdb's table, derived via immunoSEQ multiplex PCR, lists solely in-frame clones and lacks some. In the table there are 75,000 to 95,000 clones, roughly 78% of which are singletons. The sequenced sample was peripheral blood, obtained from a patient treated with radiotherapy plus ipilimumab. The receptor source for this set is a human donor with non-small cell lung cancer that progressed on radiotherapy plus ipilimumab.

The chain employs TRBV29-1 and TRBJ2-1, with D possibly TRBD2 on 6 matching bases. Germline V lookup: CDR1 SQVTM, CDR2 ANQGSEA. The CDR3 length is 18 residues. Trimming left V 0 bases short and J 2 bases short, with 20 bases between. CDR3 DNA sequence: TGCAGCGTTGAAGATCGGGGTGGGGGGACTCACCCCTACAATGAGCAGTTCTTC. It yields the protein CSVEDRGGGTHPYNEQFF.

This clone appeared a single time. The gene calls are TRBV7-2 and TRBJ2-5, with 7 bases identical to TRBD2. Trimming took 8 bases from V and 1 from J; bases not matched to a gene: 7. Germline-derived CDR1 and CDR2 are SGHTA and FQGNSA. This CDR3 region has 14 residues. CDR3: CASSPGGIQETQYF. CDR3 coding DNA: TGTGCCAGCTCCCCCGGGGGGATCCAAGAGACCCAGTACTTC.

The rearrangement joins TRBV28 to TRBJ1-5, with D possibly TRBD1 on 5 matching bases. The V gene lost 1 base and the J gene lost 2 bases, with 6 bases spanning the gap. The CDR3 covers 14 residues. Germline values: CDR1 MDHEN, CDR2 SYDVKM. The CDR3 DNA sequence: TGTGCCAGCAGTTTATCGGGGCGCAATCAGCCCCAGCATTTT. Translated: CASSLSGRNQPQHF.

The chain links TRBV4-2 to TRBJ1-2, with no clear D. The CDR3 covers 15 residues. In germline, CDR1 is LGHNA, CDR2 YNFKEQ. Trimming pared 1 base from V and 0 bases from J, leaving 9 bases between. CDR3 bases: TGTGCCAGCAGCCAAGTTACAGTGACTAACTATGGCTACACCTTC. Protein: CASSQVTVTNYGYTF.

This clone was seen more than once but under ten times. The chain joins TRBV9 to TRBJ2-1; D possibly corresponds to TRBD1 (5 bases). The V gene's germline CDR1 is SGDLS and CDR2 YYNGEE. V shed 0 bases and J shed 3 bases, with 13 bases lying between them. The CDR3 is 16 amino acids. CDR3 protein: CASSVATGLGYNEQFF. Written as DNA, the CDR3 is TGTGCCAGCAGCGTAGCTACAGGTTTGGGCTACAATGAGCAGTTCTTC.

This CDR3 reads CASSLLGGDEQYF. Written as DNA, the CDR3 is TGTGCCAGCAGCTTACTCGGGGGCGACGAGCAGTACTTC. The gene calls are TRBV7-3 and TRBJ2-7; possibly TRBD1 or TRBD2 for D (6 bases each). The CDR3 contains 13 residues. CDR1 and CDR2 from the germline V gene are SGHTA and FQGTGA. The V and J ends lost 2 bases and 5 bases respectively, with 10 bases between them. Looking up the rest from reference TRBV7-3 and TRBJ2-7 gives the full variable domain: GAGVSQTPSNKVTEKGKYVELRCDPISGHTALYWYRQSLGQGPEFLIYFQGTGAADDSGLPNDRFFAVRPEGSVSTLKIQRTERGDSAVYLCASSLLGGDEQYFGPGTRLTVT.

The CDR3 region is CSVGGRQSNQPQHF. CDR3 nucleotide sequence: TGCAGCGTGGGGGGCAGACAGAGCAATCAGCCCCAGCATTTT. The rearrangement links TRBV29-1 to TRBJ1-5, with D perhaps TRBD1 (6 bases). Trimming pared 6 bases from V and 1 base from J, leaving 13 bases between. Per germline, CDR1 SQVTM and CDR2 ANQGSEA. The CDR3 is made up of 14 amino acids.

The chain links TRBV7-9 to TRBJ2-3; 13 nucleotides align to TRBD2. Losses at the gene ends were 6 bases for V and 5 bases for J; bases not matched to a gene: 8. CDR3 length: 16 amino acids. Germline CDR1 reads SEHNR; CDR2 reads FQNEAQ (reference sequence). In DNA form, the CDR3 reads TGTGCCAGCAGTTGGTTTCGACTAGCGGGGGGAGATACGCAGTATTTT. This translates into CASSWFRLAGGDTQYF.

The J gene is TRBJ2-7, the V gene TRBV2; tentative D call: TRBD2 (6 bases). CDR1 and CDR2 (germline): SNHLY, FYNNEI. This CDR3 is built from 15 residues. Trimming took 1 base from V and 0 from J, leaving 10 bases between them. The CDR3 loop is CASSEGGRGSYEQYF. The CDR3 DNA is TGTGCCAGCAGTGAAGGTGGGCGGGGCTCCTACGAGCAGTACTTC.

V and J are TRBV7-9 and TRBJ2-1; 13 positions agree with TRBD2. The junction had 5 bases not matched to a gene; V was cut back by 8 bases and J by 7 bases. The CDR3 spans 14 residues. Germline lookup yields CDR1 SEHNR and CDR2 FQNEAQ (reference sequence). CDR3 in amino acids: CASRLAGGQNEQFF. The CDR3 DNA follows: TGTGCCAGCCGACTAGCGGGAGGTCAGAATGAGCAGTTCTTC.

This clone has just one count. The chain carries TRBV9 and TRBJ2-1, with D maybe TRBD2 (5 bases). Germline V gene data show CDR1 as SGDLS and CDR2 as YYNGEE. The V end lost 2 bases, the J end lost 5 bases, and 11 bases lay between the germline ends. This CDR3 has 14 amino acids. This CDR3 is CASSVLADDNEQFF. The CDR3 DNA follows: TGTGCCAGCAGCGTGCTAGCTGATGACAATGAGCAGTTCTTC.

The V call is TRBV9, the J call TRBJ1-2; 7 bases are shared with TRBD1. The CDR3 length is 13 residues. Germline CDR1 is SGDLS and CDR2 is YYNGEE. The junction had 5 bases not matched to a gene; V was cut back by 3 bases and J by 6 bases. This CDR3 is CASSAQTGNGYTF. CDR3 coding DNA: TGTGCCAGCAGCGCCCAGACAGGGAATGGCTACACCTTC.

The sample holds a few counts of this clone. V and J are TRBV7-2 and TRBJ2-1, with 10 bases fitting TRBD1. CDR1 SGHTA and CDR2 FQGNSA come from the germline V gene. J lost 9 bases, V lost 8 bases, and 13 bases had no gene match. The CDR3 has 15 residues. CDR3 protein: CASVRKGQGMSEQFF. The CDR3 DNA sequence: TGTGCCAGCGTCCGGAAGGGACAGGGGATGAGTGAGCAGTTCTTC.

V is TRBV4-3 and J is TRBJ2-3; D is perhaps TRBD1 (8 bases). The germline V gene has CDR1 LGHNA and CDR2 YSLEER. CDR3 length equals 17 residues. Trimming stripped 0 bases from V and 9 bases from J, with 22 bases between. DNA of the CDR3: TGCGCCAGCAGCCAAGATCGATCCGGGGGGAGGACAGGGACGCAGTATTTT. Translated: CASSQDRSGGRTGTQYF.

The chain joins TRBV11-2 to TRBJ2-5; TRBD1 matches at 9 bases. V was pared by 5 bases and J by 3 bases, with 4 bases of the junction left unmatched. Germline V CDR1 and CDR2: SGHAT, FQNNGV. This CDR3 is built from 14 residues. The CDR3 nucleotides read TGTGCCAGCAGCACCCGACAGGGGGAAGAGACCCAGTACTTC. This encodes CASSTRQGEETQYF.

The gene calls are TRBV28 and TRBJ2-7; no clear D. The V gene lost 3 bases and the J gene lost 6 bases, with 9 bases spanning the gap. CDR3 length: 12 amino acids. Germline assignment: CDR1 MDHEN and CDR2 SYDVKM. In DNA form, the CDR3 reads TGTGCCAGCAGTTTGCACAGCTTCGAGCAGTACTTC. As protein: CASSLHSFEQYF. Combining the CDR3 with reference TRBV28 and TRBJ2-7 gives the whole variable domain DVKVTQSSRYLVKRTGEKVFLECVQDMDHENMFWYRQDPGLGLRLIYFSYDVKMKEKGDIPEGYSVSREKKERFSLILESASTNQTSMYLCASSLHSFEQYFGPGTRLTVT.

Written as DNA, the CDR3 is TGCGCCAGCAGCGCAGGACAGTTTGCCAAAAACATTCAGTACTTC. Amino acid sequence: CASSAGQFAKNIQYF. The chain combines TRBV4-3 with TRBJ2-4; perhaps TRBD1 as D (6 bases). Between the trimmed V and J ends, which lost 5 bases and 1 base, there was a span of 12 bases. The CDR3 loop spans 15 amino acids. CDR1 is LGHNA and CDR2 is YSLEER in the germline V gene.

This chain links TRBV28 with TRBJ2-6; TRBD1 aligns across 9 bases. Germline CDR1 MDHEN, CDR2 SYDVKM. Germline trimming cut 5 bases from V and 0 bases from J; bases unmatched to any gene: 5. The CDR3 loop spans 17 amino acids. CDR3 protein: CASSSPGQGSGANVLTF. The DNA for the CDR3 is TGTGCCAGCAGTAGTCCGGGACAGGGCTCTGGGGCCAACGTCCTGACTTTC. Drawing the rest from reference TRBV28 and TRBJ2-6, the complete variable domain is DVKVTQSSRYLVKRTGEKVFLECVQDMDHENMFWYRQDPGLGLRLIYFSYDVKMKEKGDIPEGYSVSREKKERFSLILESASTNQTSMYLCASSSPGQGSGANVLTFGAGSRLTVL.

The chain recombines TRBV15 with TRBJ2-4, with D perhaps matching TRBD2 (6 bases). V was shortened by 6 bases and J by 3 bases, with 12 bases between the two germline ends. The CDR3 consists of 14 residues. CDR1 and CDR2 from the germline V gene are LNHNV and YYDKDF (reference sequence). In DNA form, the CDR3 reads TGTGCCACCAGTACTAGCCGTTTCAAAAACATTCAGTACTTC. Translating it yields CATSTSRFKNIQYF. Combining the CDR3 with reference TRBV15 and TRBJ2-4 gives the whole variable domain DAMVIQNPRYQVTQFGKPVTLSCSQTLNHNVMYWYQQKSSQAPKLLFHYYDKDFNNEADTPDNFQSRRPNTSFCFLDIRSPGLGDTAMYLCATSTSRFKNIQYFGAGTRLSVL.

This clone came up a few times. The J gene is TRBJ1-1, the V gene TRBV7-3; D is unresolved. The V end lost 2 bases, the J end lost 1 base, and 8 bases lay between the germline ends. The CDR3 has 14 residues. Germline V lookup: CDR1 SGHTA, CDR2 FQGTGA. This CDR3 reads CASSLGPGNTEAFF. DNA of the CDR3: TGTGCCAGCAGCTTAGGGCCGGGGAACACTGAAGCTTTCTTT.

The J gene is TRBJ2-3, the V gene TRBV9, with D perhaps matching TRBD2 (5 bases). The CDR3 is made up of 14 amino acids. Germline V lookup: CDR1 SGDLS, CDR2 YYNGEE. Trimming cost V 3 bases and J 3 bases, with 11 bases left between them. CDR3 DNA: TGTGCCAGCAGCGAGGAGGTACGGACAGATACGCAGTATTTT. Translated, it gives CASSEEVRTDTQYF.

This rearrangement joins TRBV28 to TRBJ1-1; TRBD1 might be the D (6 bases). Germline V gene lookup returns CDR1 MDHEN and CDR2 SYDVKM. V was trimmed by 1 base and J by 1 base, leaving 16 bases between them. This CDR3 has 17 residues. CDR3 sequence reads: CASSLYFGGVANTEAFF. The CDR3 DNA reads as TGTGCCAGCAGTTTATATTTCGGGGGCGTCGCGAACACTGAAGCTTTCTTT.

Turning to this clone: One junction end disagrees with the germline gene, perhaps due to a read error. The gene calls are TRBV7-7 and TRBJ2-1; 7 bases fit TRBD2. This CDR3 has 15 amino acids. The germline V gene has CDR1 SSHAT and CDR2 FNYEAQ (reference sequence). The CDR3 DNA reads as TGTGCTAGCAGCCGGGCGGGGCGGGAGTACAATGAGCAGTTCTTC. It specifies CASSRAGREYNEQFF.